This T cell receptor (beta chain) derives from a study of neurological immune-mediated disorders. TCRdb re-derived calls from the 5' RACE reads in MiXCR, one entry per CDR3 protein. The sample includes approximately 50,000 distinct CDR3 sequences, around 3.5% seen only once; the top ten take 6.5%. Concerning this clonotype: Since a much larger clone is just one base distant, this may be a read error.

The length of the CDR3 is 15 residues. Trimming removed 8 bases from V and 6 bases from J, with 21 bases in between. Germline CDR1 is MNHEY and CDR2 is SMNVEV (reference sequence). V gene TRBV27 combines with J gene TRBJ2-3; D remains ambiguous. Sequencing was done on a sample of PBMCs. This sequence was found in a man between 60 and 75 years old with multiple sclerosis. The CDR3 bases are TGTGCCAGCTGTTCATTCGGGCTACGGGCGGATACGCAGTATTTT. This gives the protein CASCSFGLRADTQYF.